The rows below give T cell receptor beta chains drawn from one sample of a study of cytomegalovirus exposure and HLA in healthy donors. Only in-frame clones appear in the TCRdb table, and some are missing; sequencing was by immunoSEQ multiplex PCR. The sample has about 94,000 clones, 76% seen once; the top ten hold over 1.1%. The material sequenced was PBMCs. Receptors originate from a male donor in good health and CMV-seronegative. CDR3s include the opening cysteine and the closing phenylalanine or tryptophan. The D gene is left open where the match is weak. The listing skips clone size in some rows; elsewhere it reads once, few, many or a size class.

D	J	size	length	V	DNA	CDR3
TRBD1	TRBJ1-1	NA	14	TRBV19	TGTGCCAGTAGACCGACAGGGCAGAACACTGAAGCTTTCTTT	CASRPTGQNTEAFF
NA	TRBJ2-1	NA	13	TRBV27	TGTGCCAGCAGTTCAAATACAGACAATGAGCAGTTCTTC	CASSSNTDNEQFF
TRBD1	TRBJ2-7	few	20	TRBV5-1	TGCGCCAGCAGCTTGAGGGGACAGGGGGATATTACCACTAGCTACTACGAGCAGTACTTC	CASSLRGQGDITTSYYEQYF
NA	TRBJ1-1	NA	14	TRBV7-2	TGTGCCAGCAGCTACACAGGGTTCGATACTGAAGCTTTCTTT	CASSYTGFDTEAFF
NA	TRBJ1-4	NA	13	TRBV19	TGTGCCAGTAGTAACCAGGGTAATGAAAAACTGTTTTTT	CASSNQGNEKLFF
NA	TRBJ1-1	NA	18	TRBV28	TGTGCCAGCAGTCTACTAGAGTCTCGGACGAGCCGAACCCTTGAAGCTTTCTTT	CASSLLESRTSRTLEAFF
NA	TRBJ1-5	NA	14	TRBV28	TGTGCCAGCAGTTCGATCAGGGGTACTCAGCCCCAGCATTTT	CASSSIRGTQPQHF
TRBD1	TRBJ1-2	NA	13	TRBV11-2	TGTGCCAGCAGCTCTCAGGGGGTGAAAGGCTACACCTTC	CASSSQGVKGYTF
NA	TRBJ1-1	NA	14	TRBV27	TGTGCCAGCAGTTTCACTGCAGGGAGGACTGAAGCTTTCTTT	CASSFTAGRTEAFF
NA	TRBJ2-1	once	15	TRBV10-1	TGCGCCAGCAGTGACTCACGGAGAAGATTAAATGAGCAGTTCTTC	CASSDSRRRLNEQFF
NA	TRBJ2-7	once	17	TRBV4-3	TGCGCCAGCAGCCAAGAGGGGTCTGGGAGGAACCCCTACGAGCAGTACTTC	CASSQEGSGRNPYEQYF
NA	TRBJ1-3	NA	14	TRBV2	TGTGCCAGCAGTGTTGGAAGGGGAAGAAACACCATATATTTT	CASSVGRGRNTIYF
NA	TRBJ2-3	NA	14	TRBV9	TGTGCCAGCAGCCCAGGACTTCGCACAGATACGCAGTATTTT	CASSPGLRTDTQYF
NA	TRBJ2-5	NA	13	TRBV10-1	TGCGCCAGCAGTGAGGTCGGTCAAGAGACCCAGTACTTC	CASSEVGQETQYF
NA	TRBJ2-7	NA	14	TRBV7-2	TGTGCCATCAAGACAGGCCCCTTAGCCTACGAGCAGTACTTC	CAIKTGPLAYEQYF
NA	TRBJ2-4	NA	15	TRBV12-1	TGTGCCAGCAGCTTTGCGGGGCTAGCCAAAAACATTCAGTACTTC	CASSFAGLAKNIQYF
NA	TRBJ2-7	NA	14	TRBV6-5	TGTGCCAGCAGTTCAGACAGGCGGGCCTACGAGCAGTACTTC	CASSSDRRAYEQYF
NA	TRBJ2-7	NA	14	TRBV28	TGTGCCAGCAGTATCGAGACAGGAGGTTACGAGCAGTACTTC	CASSIETGGYEQYF